This is a list of T cell receptor beta chains from one sample in a study of blood T cell repertoires in COVID-19. Here immunoSEQ multiplex PCR was the method, and the copy in TCRdb shows in-frame clones only, minus some. The table includes under 200,000 clones, roughly 84% detected once. Sequencing input: peripheral blood. These receptors all come from a human donor in a cohort sampled during active COVID-19. Both conserved end residues are part of each CDR3. D genes are given only for firm matches. Part of the rows lack a size; the others show once, few, many or a class for expanded clones.

D gene,J gene,V gene,clone size,CDR3 protein,CDR3 DNA
-,TRBJ2-3,TRBV4-1,-,CASSYQHGSPTDTQYF,TGCGCCAGCAGCTACCAACATGGTTCCCCCACAGATACGCAGTATTTT
-,TRBJ1-2,TRBV7-2,-,CASSLWGVDIYDGYTF,TGTGCCAGCAGCTTGTGGGGGGTGGACATTTATGATGGCTACACCTTC
-,TRBJ2-3,TRBV7-2,-,CASSLRLVGDTQYF,TGTGCCAGCAGCTTGAGGCTAGTCGGGGATACGCAGTATTTT
TRBD2,TRBJ2-7,TRBV7-9,-,CASSPRTSGRRAYEQYF,TGTGCCAGCAGCCCACGGACTAGCGGGAGGAGGGCCTACGAGCAGTACTTC
-,TRBJ2-7,TRBV5-1,-,CASSLLAPRTQISYEQYF,TGCGCCAGCAGCTTACTAGCCCCCCGGACTCAAATCTCCTACGAGCAGTACTTC
-,TRBJ1-6,TRBV5-4,few,CASTVREGSPLHF,TGTGCCAGCACCGTCAGGGAGGGGTCACCCCTCCACTTT
TRBD2,TRBJ2-5,TRBV25-1,-,CASSEWEGQYF,TGTGCCAGCAGTGAATGGGAGGGCCAGTACTTC
TRBD1,TRBJ1-2,TRBV7-6,-,CASSLGTGANYGYTF,TGTGCCAGCAGCTTAGGAACAGGGGCGAACTATGGCTACACCTTC
-,TRBJ2-7,TRBV7-2,-,CASSFSRGSPYEQYF,TGTGCCAGCAGCTTCTCTCGGGGTTCCCCCTACGAGCAGTACTTC
TRBD1,TRBJ1-5,TRBV27,-,CASSFEGQGFQPQHF,TGTGCCAGCAGTTTTGAGGGACAGGGTTTTCAGCCCCAGCATTTT
TRBD1,TRBJ2-1,TRBV27,-,CASSSGTGNNEQFF,TGTGCCAGCAGTTCCGGGACAGGAAACAATGAGCAGTTCTTC
-,TRBJ1-2,TRBV6-6,-,CASSYTYGYTF,TGTGCCAGCAGTTACACATATGGCTACACCTTC
TRBD2,TRBJ2-7,TRBV28,few,CASSSSGTTVEQYF,TGTGCCAGCAGCTCCAGCGGGACCACTGTGGAGCAGTACTTC
-,TRBJ2-1,TRBV7-2,-,CASSFPLPGNEQFF,TGTGCCAGCAGCTTCCCCCTCCCGGGGAATGAGCAGTTCTTC
TRBD2,TRBJ2-6,TRBV6-4,few,CASSDSIAGVSGANVLTF,TGTGCCAGCAGTGACTCGATAGCGGGAGTCTCTGGGGCCAACGTCCTGACTTTC
-,TRBJ1-2,TRBV5-4,-,CASSLAGDGYTF,TGTGCCAGCAGCTTGGCAGGGGATGGCTACACCTTC
TRBD1,TRBJ2-7,TRBV14,-,CASSFTRLQGARGTYEQYF,TGTGCCAGCAGCTTTACTCGATTACAGGGGGCGAGGGGAACCTACGAGCAGTACTTC
TRBD1,TRBJ2-7,TRBV6-2/TRBV6-3,-,CASSGTGPYEQYF,TGTGCCAGCAGCGGGACAGGGCCCTACGAGCAGTACTTC
-,TRBJ2-7,TRBV4-3,-,CASSQDQGTYEQYF,TGCGCCAGCAGCCAAGATCAGGGGACCTACGAGCAGTACTTC
-,TRBJ2-1,TRBV7-9,-,CASSQWRLSSYNEQFF,TGTGCCAGCAGCCAGTGGAGACTCAGCTCCTACAATGAGCAGTTCTTC
-,TRBJ1-6,TRBV28,-,CASSLPGPSGSPLHF,TGTGCCAGCAGCCTCCCCGGGCCCTCGGGGTCACCCCTCCACTTT
TRBD1,TRBJ1-4,TRBV12-5,-,CASGPQGGSGEKLFF,TGTGCTAGTGGTCCTCAGGGGGGCAGTGGGGAAAAACTGTTTTTT
-,TRBJ2-5,TRBV6-5,once,CASSYFTSRETQYF,TGTGCCAGCAGTTACTTTACTAGCCGAGAGACCCAGTACTTC
-,TRBJ1-6,TRBV25-1,-,CASSIASARSPLHF,TGTGCCAGCAGTATCGCCTCCGCCAGGTCACCCCTCCACTTT
-,TRBJ1-2,TRBV6-1,-,CASSERQGDYTF,TGTGCCAGCAGTGAAAGGCAGGGCGACTACACCTTC
TRBD2,TRBJ2-2,TRBV27,once,CASRIRLAGGHTGELFF,TGTGCCAGCAGGATTCGTCTAGCGGGAGGGCACACCGGGGAGCTGTTTTTT
-,TRBJ1-2,TRBV7-3,-,CASSNDRNYGYTF,TGTGCCAGCAGCAACGACAGGAACTATGGCTACACCTTC
-,TRBJ2-7,TRBV18,-,CASSQDRSSYEQYF,TGTGCCAGCTCGCAAGACAGGAGCTCCTACGAGCAGTACTTC
TRBD1,TRBJ1-2,TRBV6-5,-,CASSLQGGHGYTF,TGTGCCAGCAGTTTACAGGGGGGACATGGCTACACCTTC
TRBD1,TRBJ1-1,TRBV5-6,-,CASSQDRVRSEAFF,TGTGCCAGCAGCCAGGACAGGGTACGATCTGAAGCTTTCTTT
TRBD1,TRBJ1-1,TRBV5-4,-,CASRGQAANTEAFF,TGTGCCAGCCGAGGACAGGCGGCGAACACTGAAGCTTTCTTT
-,TRBJ1-5,TRBV6-5,-,CASNPGSNQPQHF,TGTGCCAGCAATCCAGGTAGCAATCAGCCCCAGCATTTT
-,TRBJ1-1,TRBV6-2/TRBV6-3,-,CASSYSTLGGTEAFF,TGTGCCAGCAGTTACTCGACCCTGGGGGGCACTGAAGCTTTCTTT
-,TRBJ1-6,TRBV19,-,CASSPRQNSNSPLHF,TGTGCCAGTAGTCCTCGACAGAACAGTAATTCACCCCTCCACTTT
-,TRBJ1-1,TRBV7-9,-,CASSLVVLRGGGEAFF,TGTGCCAGCAGCTTAGTAGTATTAAGGGGGGGAGGTGAAGCTTTCTTT
-,TRBJ1-2,TRBV7-8,-,CASSLASTGGYGYTF,TGTGCCAGCAGCTTAGCGTCGACCGGCGGCTATGGCTACACCTTC
-,TRBJ2-7,TRBV7-2,-,CASRAGRASSYEQYF,TGTGCCAGCAGAGCCGGCAGGGCGAGCTCCTACGAGCAGTACTTC
-,TRBJ1-6,TRBV19,-,CASREGGADSPLHF,TGTGCCAGTAGAGAAGGGGGGGCGGATTCACCCCTCCACTTT
-,TRBJ1-5,TRBV28,-,CATERGNQPQHF,TGTGCCACCGAGCGGGGCAATCAGCCCCAGCATTTT
TRBD1,TRBJ1-2,TRBV6-2/TRBV6-3,few,CASSPTGVTRGYTF,TGTGCCAGCAGCCCCACAGGGGTTACTCGAGGCTACACCTTC
-,TRBJ1-6,TRBV6-5,-,CASSYGHPDSPLHF,TGTGCCAGCAGTTACGGACACCCGGATTCACCCCTCCACTTT
TRBD1,TRBJ1-3,TRBV7-6,few,CASSNTGAGNTIYF,TGTGCCAGCAGCAATACAGGGGCTGGAAACACCATATATTTT